These 11 T cell receptor beta chains were sequenced from one sample in a study of blood T cell repertoires in COVID-19. TCRdb keeps only in-frame clones here, not all; method: immunoSEQ multiplex PCR. The repertoire holds around 230,000 clones, with about four fifths as singletons. Sequenced material: peripheral blood. These receptors all stem from a woman aged 80 or older with acute or convalescent COVID-19.

The chain joins TRBV2 to TRBJ2-1; maybe TRBD2 (6 bases). The germline V gene encodes CDR1 SNHLY and CDR2 FYNNEI. V was pared by 7 bases and J by 5 bases, with 15 bases between. This CDR3 has 14 amino acids. The CDR3 bases are TGTGCCAGCAAGTTGCGGGGCGCCAACAATGAGCAGTTCTTC. Its translation is CASKLRGANNEQFF.

The chain couples TRBV2 to TRBJ1-3; 9 nucleotides align to TRBD1. This CDR3 contains 14 residues. Germline V lookup: CDR1 SNHLY, CDR2 FYNNEI. V was pared by 6 bases and J by 5 bases, with 5 bases of the junction left unmatched. This CDR3 is CASREGTGRNTIYF. The CDR3 DNA is TGTGCCAGCAGGGAGGGGACAGGGAGAAACACCATATATTTT.

This chain connects TRBV28 to TRBJ1-5; 8 bases are shared with TRBD1. Germline trimming cut 8 bases from V and 6 bases from J; bases unmatched to any gene: 6. The germline gives CDR1 MDHEN, CDR2 SYDVKM. CDR3 length equals 13 residues. The CDR3 sequence: CASSRGHVQPQHF. The DNA for the CDR3 is TGTGCCAGCTCCAGGGGGCATGTTCAGCCCCAGCATTTT.

This clone was detected a few times. V and J are TRBV27 and TRBJ1-5; TRBD1 aligns across 9 bases. CDR1 and CDR2 (germline): MNHEY, SMNVEV (reference sequence). The CDR3 runs 16 residues. V trimming: 3 bases; J trimming: 4 bases; junction bases outside the gene matches: 7. The CDR3 here is CASSFTGGYRNQPQHF. The CDR3 nucleotides are TGTGCCAGCAGTTTTACAGGGGGCTATCGGAATCAGCCCCAGCATTTT.

As concerns this clone: The sample carries other DNA sequences with the same CDR3. V and J are TRBV19 and TRBJ1-1, with D tentatively TRBD1 (6 bases). Germline V CDR1 and CDR2: LNHDA, SQIVND (reference sequence). CDR3 length equals 14 residues. Trimming shortened V by 0 bases and J by 1 base, and 6 bases separated the two germline ends. DNA of the CDR3: TGTGCCAGTAGTATAGAGGGGGCGAACACTGAAGCTTTCTTT. This translates into CASSIEGANTEAFF.

This chain joins TRBV11-3 and TRBJ1-4; 7 nucleotides align to TRBD1. Germline-derived CDR1 and CDR2 are SGHNT and YENEEA. Unmatched junction bases numbered 5, after V lost 5 bases and J lost 5 bases. The CDR3 totals 14 residues. The DNA for the CDR3 is TGTGCCAGCAGCGCAGGGGGAGGAAATGAAAAACTGTTTTTT. This encodes CASSAGGGNEKLFF.

In regard to this clone: Other DNA sequences in this specimen translate into the identical CDR3. This chain joins TRBV18 and TRBJ1-2; the D gene is possibly TRBD1 (6 bases). V lost 3 bases and J lost 4, with 9 bases in between. CDR3 size: 13 residues. Germline CDR1 reads KGHSH; CDR2 reads LQKENI. DNA of the CDR3: TGTGCCAGCTCACCCGACAGGTCCTATGGCTACACCTTC. This translates into CASSPDRSYGYTF.

This chain uses TRBV30 with TRBJ2-7; a possible D gene is TRBD1 (6 bases). Germline CDR1 is GTSNPN and CDR2 is SVGIG (reference sequence). Trimming shortened V by 2 bases and J by 5 bases, and 10 bases separated the two germline ends. The CDR3 loop spans 12 amino acids. The chain's CDR3 is CAWSFRQDEQYF. As DNA, the CDR3 is TGTGCCTGGAGTTTCCGACAGGACGAGCAGTACTTC.

The V call is TRBV5-5, the J call TRBJ2-3; D is possibly TRBD2 (6 bases). The CDR3 extends over 16 amino acids. V was trimmed by 0 bases and J by 2 bases, leaving 13 bases between them. Germline V gene lookup returns CDR1 SGHKS and CDR2 YYEKEE (reference sequence). The CDR3 loop is CASSLAVGGNTDTQYF. DNA of the CDR3: TGTGCCAGCAGCTTGGCCGTGGGGGGAAACACAGATACGCAGTATTTT.

This chain links TRBV19 with TRBJ1-3, with a possible D match to TRBD1 (6 bases). The V gene's germline CDR1 is LNHDA and CDR2 SQIVND (reference sequence). The V end was cut by 4 bases, the J end by 2 bases, with 12 bases between. The CDR3 runs to 15 residues. The chain's CDR3 is CASSKVRTAGNTIYF. As DNA, the CDR3 is TGTGCCAGTAGTAAAGTGAGGACAGCTGGAAACACCATATATTTT. Full variable domain (outside the CDR3, taken from reference TRBV19 and TRBJ1-3): DGGITQSPKYLFRKEGQNVTLSCEQNLNHDAMYWYRQDPGQGLRLIYYSQIVNDFQKGDIAEGYSVSREKKESFPLTVTSAQKNPTAFYLCASSKVRTAGNTIYFGEGSWLTVV.

A note on this clone: Other DNA sequences from this sample encode an identical CDR3 as well. The CDR3 spells CASSYPGTGGEQYF. In DNA, the CDR3 is TGTGCCAGCAGTTACCCAGGGACAGGGGGCGAGCAGTACTTC. V and J are TRBV6-5 and TRBJ2-7, with 11 bases that match TRBD1. Germline V gene sequence: CDR1 MNHEY, CDR2 SVGAGI. V dropped 2 bases and J dropped 6; count of bases not matched to a gene: 3. This CDR3 region has 14 residues.